Listed here are 30 T cell receptor beta chains from one sample, sequenced in a study of shared clonotypes between healthy human individuals. Sequencing used immunoSEQ multiplex PCR; TCRdb keeps in-frame clones, though not all of them. The sample has some 630,000 clones, roughly 78% seen once; the top ten hold under 2%. Sequencing was performed on memory CD4+ T cells sorted from blood. As for subset: CD45RA-negative fraction. These receptors were collected from a woman in her 30s in good health.

This clone was recorded only once. The chain has TRBV5-4 and TRBJ2-7, with D perhaps TRBD2 (5 bases). CDR1 is SGHNT, CDR2 YYREEE, per germline (reference sequence). The V end was cut by 1 base, the J end by 5 bases, with 19 bases between. The CDR3 length is 16 residues. The CDR3 reads CASSLRSSQLVHEQYF. The CDR3 bases are TGTGCCAGCAGCTTGCGTTCTAGCCAGTTAGTACACGAGCAGTACTTC.

This chain uses TRBV11-3 with TRBJ1-1; the match to TRBD1 covers 7 bases. This CDR3 region has 14 residues. Germline CDR1 is SGHNT and CDR2 is YENEEA. The V gene end was trimmed by 5 bases and the J gene end by 1 base; junction bases not matched to a gene: 4. The CDR3 protein is CASSPNRGNTEAFF. The CDR3 nucleotides are TGTGCCAGCAGCCCAAACAGGGGGAACACTGAAGCTTTCTTT.

This clone showed up just a few times. The CDR3 loop is CASSRDQGRSQPQHF. DNA of the CDR3: TGTGCCAGCTCCCGCGACCAGGGTAGGTCTCAGCCCCAGCATTTT. V is TRBV18 and J is TRBJ1-5; D might be TRBD1 (5 bases). V shed 6 bases and J shed 6 bases, with 18 bases lying between them. The germline V gene encodes CDR1 KGHSH and CDR2 LQKENI. This CDR3 spans 15 amino acids.

About this clone itself: Possible read error: a much larger clone is one base away. In DNA form, the CDR3 reads TGTGCCAGCAGCTCTAACCAAGAGACCCAGTACTTC. It encodes CASSSNQETQYF. The rearrangement joins TRBV5-4 to TRBJ2-5; D unresolved. Trimming took 3 bases from V and 0 from J, leaving 3 bases between them. The CDR3 has 12 amino acids. Germline V gives CDR1 SGHNT, CDR2 YYREEE (reference sequence). Filled out from reference TRBV5-4 and TRBJ2-5, the complete variable domain reads ETGVTQSPTHLIKTRGQQVTLRCSSQSGHNTVSWYQQALGQGPQFIFQYYREEENGRGNFPPRFSGLQFPNYSSELNVNALELDDSALYLCASSSNQETQYFGPGTRLLVL.

This chain's CDR3 is CASRVNTEAFF. The DNA for the CDR3 is TGTGCCAGCAGGGTGAACACTGAAGCTTTCTTT. This chain uses TRBV2 with TRBJ1-1; D unresolved. Per germline, CDR1 SNHLY and CDR2 FYNNEI. The germline V and J ends were trimmed by 6 bases and 0 bases, with 2 bases remaining between them. The CDR3 covers 11 residues.

The rearrangement joins TRBV7-9 to TRBJ1-4, with D possibly matching TRBD1 (5 bases). This CDR3 is 15 amino acids long. From germline, CDR1 is SEHNR and CDR2 FQNEAQ (reference sequence). V was clipped by 1 base and J by 4 bases, with 10 bases between them. CDR3 region: CASSLEAGRNEKLFF. The CDR3 nucleotides read TGTGCCAGCAGCTTAGAGGCAGGGCGTAATGAAAAACTGTTTTTT.

The chain employs TRBV6-5 and TRBJ2-3; 7 nucleotides match TRBD1. The CDR3 length is 16 residues. CDR1 and CDR2 from the germline V gene are MNHEY and SVGAGI. V dropped 4 bases and J dropped 4; count of bases not matched to a gene: 11. In DNA, the CDR3 is TGTGCCAGCAGTTTAATAGACAGGGATTGCCCAGATACGCAGTATTTT. This translates into CASSLIDRDCPDTQYF.

The chain has TRBV19 and TRBJ2-6, with a tentative D call TRBD1 (6 bases). The CDR3 totals 19 residues. Trimming pared 8 bases from V and 0 bases from J, leaving 23 bases between. Germline V gene lookup returns CDR1 LNHDA and CDR2 SQIVND (reference sequence). CDR3 DNA sequence: TGTGCCAGTTCTCTGACTGCTGGGACACTAAGCTCTGGGGCCAACGTCCTGACTTTC. Translating it yields CASSLTAGTLSSGANVLTF.

This chain connects TRBV11-1 to TRBJ2-4; 14 bases align to TRBD2. Germline values: CDR1 SGHAT, CDR2 FQDESV (reference sequence). Unmatched junction bases numbered 11, after V lost 6 bases and J lost 1 base. The CDR3 runs to 19 residues. The CDR3 protein is CASSHTGTSGRSAKNIQYF. CDR3 coding DNA: TGTGCCAGCAGTCATACCGGGACTAGCGGGAGATCGGCCAAAAACATTCAGTACTTC.

The gene calls are TRBV14 and TRBJ2-2; no clear D gene. V shed 1 base and J shed 5 bases, with 5 bases lying between them. The germline gives CDR1 SGHDN, CDR2 FVKESK. The CDR3 length is 13 residues. CDR3 loop: CASSQGLTGELFF. The CDR3 DNA sequence: TGTGCCAGCAGCCAAGGTCTTACCGGGGAGCTGTTTTTT.

V gene TRBV28 combines with J gene TRBJ1-2, with D possibly TRBD1 on 6 matching bases. V was cut by 2 bases and J by 2 bases, with 9 bases left in between. Germline V lookup: CDR1 MDHEN, CDR2 SYDVKM. The CDR3 spans 14 residues. This CDR3 reads CASSLATGNYGYTF. As DNA, the CDR3 is TGTGCCAGCAGTTTAGCGACAGGAAACTATGGCTACACCTTC.

As regards this clone: An end of the junction does not agree with germline; a read error may underlie this. This sequence joins TRBV6-1 and TRBJ2-7; no clear D gene. The germline V gene encodes CDR1 MNHNS and CDR2 SASEGT. The CDR3 sequence is 13 residues long. The CDR3 DNA reads as TGTGCCAGCAGTGAACTGGAACCCTACGAGCAGTGCTTC. Amino acids: CASSELEPYEQCF.

The chain joins TRBV9 to TRBJ2-1; 7 bases map to TRBD1. The CDR3 has 20 residues. V was pared by 1 base and J by 9 bases, with 25 bases of the junction left unmatched. From germline, CDR1 is SGDLS and CDR2 YYNGEE. The CDR3 DNA is TGTGCCAGCAGCGTACTCGACAGGGTAGTCGGGCTGAGGGCCCTAACTGAGCAGTTCTTC. Protein sequence: CASSVLDRVVGLRALTEQFF. Variable domain in full (rest from reference TRBV9 and TRBJ2-1): DSGVTQTPKHLITATGQRVTLRCSPRSGDLSVYWYQQSLDQGLQFLIQYYNGEERAKGNILERFSAQQFPDLHSELNLSSLELGDSALYFCASSVLDRVVGLRALTEQFFGPGTRLTVL.

Regarding this clone: Other DNA sequences from this sample encode an identical CDR3 as well. The CDR3 protein is CASSLRETQYF. CDR3 DNA sequence: TGTGCCAGCAGTTTGCGAGAGACCCAGTACTTC. The gene calls are TRBV28 and TRBJ2-5; D remains ambiguous. CDR3 length equals 11 residues. V lost 3 bases and J 4 bases, leaving 3 bases between the germline ends. Germline-derived CDR1 and CDR2 are MDHEN and SYDVKM.

This chain connects TRBV30 to TRBJ2-7; 7 positions match TRBD2. Germline V lookup: CDR1 GTSNPN, CDR2 SVGIG (reference sequence). J gave up 7 bases and V 4 bases, and 13 bases lay outside the gene matches. The CDR3 covers 14 residues. The CDR3 DNA reads TGTGCCTGGATGGGTTTCGGGGCTAGCGGAGAGCAGTACTTC. Its protein product is CAWMGFGASGEQYF.

The chain links TRBV6-5 to TRBJ2-4, with D possibly TRBD1 on 6 matching bases. Germline assignment: CDR1 MNHEY and CDR2 SVGAGI. CDR3 length equals 16 residues. Between the trimmed V and J ends, which lost 2 bases and 1 base, there was a span of 12 bases. Here the CDR3 DNA reads TGTGCCAGCAGTTACATGGGGGCAGCGGCCAAAAACATTCAGTACTTC. The encoded protein is CASSYMGAAAKNIQYF.

The rearrangement links TRBV6-6 to TRBJ2-3; no reliable D call. There are 14 residues in the CDR3. V was trimmed by 6 bases and J by 2 bases, leaving 12 bases between them. Germline CDR1 and CDR2: MNHNY and SVGAGI (reference sequence). The CDR3 spells CASSSSSFTDTQYF. In DNA, the CDR3 is TGTGCCAGCAGCTCTTCGTCGTTCACAGATACGCAGTATTTT.

V usage is TRBV25-1 and J usage is TRBJ2-1; 7 nucleotides agree with TRBD1. V was pared by 6 bases and J by 7 bases, with 9 bases of the junction left unmatched. Germline V lookup: CDR1 MGHDK, CDR2 SYGVNS. This CDR3 is built from 14 residues. CDR3 protein: CASSLQGIRNEQFF. The CDR3 DNA reads as TGTGCCAGCAGCCTACAGGGGATTCGGAATGAGCAGTTCTTC.

The chain combines TRBV18 with TRBJ2-6; D remains unclear. Germline V gives CDR1 KGHSH, CDR2 LQKENI. V shed 0 bases and J shed 1 base, with 4 bases lying between them. This CDR3 region has 15 residues. The CDR3 sequence is CASSPPNSGANVLTF. For the CDR3, the DNA is TGTGCCAGCTCACCACCGAATTCTGGGGCCAACGTCCTGACTTTC.

The chain joins TRBV4-1 to TRBJ2-3; 7 positions agree with TRBD2. V trimming: 4 bases; J trimming: 6 bases; junction bases outside the gene matches: 4. From germline, CDR1 is MGHRA and CDR2 YSYEKL. The CDR3 has 13 amino acids. For the CDR3, the DNA is TGCGCCAGCAGCCTTCAACTAGCGGATACGCAGTATTTT. Protein sequence: CASSLQLADTQYF.

As regards this clone: This sample includes further DNA sequences coding for the same CDR3. The genes are TRBV7-9 and TRBJ2-3; 8 bases agree with TRBD2. The V and J ends lost 5 bases and 4 bases, in that order; junction bases with no gene match: 5. CDR1 is SEHNR and CDR2 is FQNEAQ in the germline V gene (reference sequence). The CDR3 consists of 14 residues. CDR3 sequence reads: CASSLTGGADTQYF. Here the CDR3 DNA reads TGTGCCAGCAGCCTGACCGGGGGGGCAGATACGCAGTATTTT.

This sequence joins TRBV14 and TRBJ2-2; unclear D gene. V lost 6 bases and J 7 bases, leaving 18 bases between the germline ends. The V gene's germline CDR1 is SGHDN and CDR2 FVKESK. This CDR3 contains 15 residues. The CDR3 is CASRQNLGGGGELFF. CDR3 DNA sequence: TGTGCCAGCAGACAAAACTTGGGTGGCGGCGGGGAGCTGTTTTTT.

V usage is TRBV19 and J usage is TRBJ1-1, with 7 bases matching TRBD1. This CDR3 comprises 15 residues. Trimming removed 10 bases from V and 3 bases from J; junction bases left unmatched: 14. Germline V gene data show CDR1 as LNHDA and CDR2 as SQIVND (reference sequence). DNA for the CDR3: TGTGCCACAATCGAGACAGGGCGGGTGGACACTGAAGCTTTCTTT. Translation: CATIETGRVDTEAFF.

The chain uses TRBV29-1 and TRBJ2-1; no firm D call. Germline V gives CDR1 SQVTM, CDR2 ANQGSEA. The V gene lost 4 bases and the J gene lost 8 bases, with 12 bases spanning the gap. The CDR3 is 12 residues long. The CDR3 region has the DNA TGCAGCGTTGGTAGGCCTGGGGATGAGCAGTTCTTC. This codes for CSVGRPGDEQFF.

DNA of the CDR3: TGCAGCGTTGGTGGCGCAACAGCAACTAATGAAAAACTGTTTTTT. Encoded protein: CSVGGATATNEKLFF. The chain is built from TRBV29-1 and TRBJ1-4; D gene unclear. The CDR3 consists of 15 residues. CDR1 is SQVTM and CDR2 is ANQGSEA in the germline V gene. Trimming took 4 bases from V and 0 from J, leaving 12 bases between them.

The rearrangement uses TRBV2 and TRBJ1-3, with a possible D match to TRBD1 (5 bases). This CDR3 is 13 amino acids long. Germline values: CDR1 SNHLY, CDR2 FYNNEI. Trimming stripped 4 bases from V and 3 bases from J, with 7 bases between. The CDR3 loop is CASSAGLGNTIYF. The CDR3 nucleotides are TGTGCCAGCAGTGCAGGGCTTGGAAACACCATATATTTT.

The chain recombines TRBV29-1 with TRBJ2-7, with 7 bases fitting TRBD1. The V segment lost 7 bases and the J segment 2 bases; nucleotides outside the gene matches: 11. CDR1 and CDR2 from the germline V gene are SQVTM and ANQGSEA. The CDR3 runs to 14 residues. The CDR3 sequence is CSATRQGRTYEQYF. CDR3 sequence (DNA): TGCAGCGCTACCAGACAGGGACGAACCTACGAGCAGTACTTC.

The gene calls are TRBV5-4 and TRBJ2-7, with D maybe TRBD2 (5 bases). V was trimmed by 0 bases and J by 3 bases, leaving 10 bases between them. This CDR3 has 14 amino acids. Germline V gene data show CDR1 as SGHNT and CDR2 as YYREEE (reference sequence). The CDR3 region is CASSLDGDYYEQYF. Here the CDR3 DNA reads TGTGCCAGCAGCTTGGACGGAGACTACTACGAGCAGTACTTC.

CDR3 coding DNA: TGTGCCAGCAGCCAGGACAGGGTTAGCTCACCCCTCCACTTT. Its protein is CASSQDRVSSPLHF. The V call is TRBV7-2, the J call TRBJ1-6; 8 bases fit TRBD1. With V trimmed by 5 bases and J by 10 bases, 7 bases remained unmatched. CDR3 length: 14 residues. CDR1 is SGHTA and CDR2 is FQGNSA in the germline V gene.

V gene TRBV7-9 combines with J gene TRBJ1-4, with D uncertain. CDR1 and CDR2 from the germline V gene are SEHNR and FQNEAQ (reference sequence). V gave up 2 bases and J gave up 3 bases, with 10 bases separating them. CDR3 length equals 15 residues. CDR3 bases: TGTGCCAGCAGCTTAAGCCCAAGGTCTAATGAAAAACTGTTTTTT. It encodes CASSLSPRSNEKLFF.